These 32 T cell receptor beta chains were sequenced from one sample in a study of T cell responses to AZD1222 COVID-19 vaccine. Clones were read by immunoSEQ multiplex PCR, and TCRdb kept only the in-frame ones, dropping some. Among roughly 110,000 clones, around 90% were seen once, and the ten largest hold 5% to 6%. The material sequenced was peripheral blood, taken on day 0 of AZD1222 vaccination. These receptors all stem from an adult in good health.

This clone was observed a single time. The CDR3 loop reads CASSFVAGEALEQYF. CDR3 nucleotides: TGTGCCAGCAGCTTCGTAGCGGGAGAGGCCCTCGAGCAGTACTTC. This chain uses TRBV7-2 with TRBJ2-7; the match to TRBD2 covers 9 bases. This CDR3 spans 15 amino acids. The J segment lost 6 bases and the V segment lost 3 bases, leaving 9 bases of the junction unmatched. CDR1 is SGHTA and CDR2 is FQGNSA in the germline V gene.

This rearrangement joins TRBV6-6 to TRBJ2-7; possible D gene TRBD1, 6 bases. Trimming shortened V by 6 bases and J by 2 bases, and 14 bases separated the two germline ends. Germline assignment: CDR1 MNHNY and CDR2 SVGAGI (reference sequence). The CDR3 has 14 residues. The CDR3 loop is CASRPIGGTYEQYF. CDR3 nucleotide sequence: TGTGCCAGCAGGCCGATAGGGGGTACCTACGAGCAGTACTTC.

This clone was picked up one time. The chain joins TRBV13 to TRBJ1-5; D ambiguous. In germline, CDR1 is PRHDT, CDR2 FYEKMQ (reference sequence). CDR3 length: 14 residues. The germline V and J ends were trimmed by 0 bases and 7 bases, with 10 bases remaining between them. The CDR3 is CASSLGISAQPQHF. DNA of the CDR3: TGTGCCAGCAGCTTAGGAATATCTGCGCAGCCCCAGCATTTT. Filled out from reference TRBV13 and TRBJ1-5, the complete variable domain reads AAGVIQSPRHLIKEKRETATLKCYPIPRHDTVYWYQQGPGQDPQFLISFYEKMQSDKGSIPDRFSAQQFSDYHSELNMSSLELGDSALYFCASSLGISAQPQHFGDGTRLSIL.

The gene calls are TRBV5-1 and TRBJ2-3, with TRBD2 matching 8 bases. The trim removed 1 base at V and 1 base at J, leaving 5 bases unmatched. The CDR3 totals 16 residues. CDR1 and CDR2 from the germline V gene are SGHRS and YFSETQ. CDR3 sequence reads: CASSLPSTSGTDTQYF. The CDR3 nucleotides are TGCGCCAGCAGCTTGCCGTCGACTAGCGGCACAGATACGCAGTATTTT.

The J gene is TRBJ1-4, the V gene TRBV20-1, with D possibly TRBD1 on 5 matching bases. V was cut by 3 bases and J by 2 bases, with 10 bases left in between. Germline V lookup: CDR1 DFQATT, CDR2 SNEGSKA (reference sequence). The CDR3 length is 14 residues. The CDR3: CSASVGTTNEKLFF. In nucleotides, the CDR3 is TGCAGTGCTAGTGTAGGGACCACTAATGAAAAACTGTTTTTT.

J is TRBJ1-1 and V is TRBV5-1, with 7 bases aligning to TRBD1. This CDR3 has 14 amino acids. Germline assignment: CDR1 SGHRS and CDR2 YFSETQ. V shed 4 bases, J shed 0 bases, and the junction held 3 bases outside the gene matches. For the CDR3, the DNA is TGCGCCAGCAGCATCAGGGGGGTGAACACTGAAGCTTTCTTT. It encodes CASSIRGVNTEAFF.

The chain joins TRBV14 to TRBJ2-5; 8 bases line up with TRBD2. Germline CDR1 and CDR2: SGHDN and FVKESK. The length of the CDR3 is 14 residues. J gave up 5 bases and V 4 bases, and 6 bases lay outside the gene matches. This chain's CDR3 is CASSPAGVWETQYF. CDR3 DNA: TGTGCCAGCAGCCCAGCGGGAGTCTGGGAGACCCAGTACTTC.

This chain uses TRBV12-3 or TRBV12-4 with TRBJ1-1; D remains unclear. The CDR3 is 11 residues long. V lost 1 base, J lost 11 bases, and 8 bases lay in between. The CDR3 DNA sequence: TGTGCCAGCAGTTTAGGTGGGTGGGCTTTCTTT. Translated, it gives CASSLGGWAFF.

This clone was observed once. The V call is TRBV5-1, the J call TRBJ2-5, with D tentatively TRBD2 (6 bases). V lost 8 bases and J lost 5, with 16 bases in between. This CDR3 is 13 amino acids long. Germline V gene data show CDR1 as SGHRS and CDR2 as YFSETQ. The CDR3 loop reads CASDGGTRETQYF. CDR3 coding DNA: TGCGCCAGTGATGGGGGGACGCGGGAGACCCAGTACTTC.

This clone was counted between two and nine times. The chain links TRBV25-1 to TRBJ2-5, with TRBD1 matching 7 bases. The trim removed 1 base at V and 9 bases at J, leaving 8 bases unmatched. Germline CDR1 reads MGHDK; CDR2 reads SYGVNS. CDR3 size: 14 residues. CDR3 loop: CASSESAGQASQYF. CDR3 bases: TGTGCCAGCAGTGAATCGGCAGGACAGGCCTCCCAGTACTTC. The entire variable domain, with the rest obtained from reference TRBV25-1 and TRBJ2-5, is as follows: EADIYQTPRYLVIGTGKKITLECSQTMGHDKMYWYQQDPGMELHLIHYSYGVNSTEKGDLSSESTVSRIRTEHFPLTLESARPSHTSQYLCASSESAGQASQYFGPGTRLLVL.

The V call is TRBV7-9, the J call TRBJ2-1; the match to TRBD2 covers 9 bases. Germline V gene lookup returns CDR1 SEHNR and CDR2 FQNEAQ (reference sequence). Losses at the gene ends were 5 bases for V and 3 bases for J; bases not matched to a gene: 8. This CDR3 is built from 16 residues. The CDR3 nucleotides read TGTGCCAGCAGCCCCGGTGCTAGCGGGGTCTACAATGAGCAGTTCTTC. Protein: CASSPGASGVYNEQFF.

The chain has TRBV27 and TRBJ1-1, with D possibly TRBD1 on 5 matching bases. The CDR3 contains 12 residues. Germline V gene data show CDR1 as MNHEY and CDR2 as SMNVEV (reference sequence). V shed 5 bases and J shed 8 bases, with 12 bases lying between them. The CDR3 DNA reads TGTGCCAGCAGTCGCCCCGGGGGAGAAGCTTTCTTT. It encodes CASSRPGGEAFF.

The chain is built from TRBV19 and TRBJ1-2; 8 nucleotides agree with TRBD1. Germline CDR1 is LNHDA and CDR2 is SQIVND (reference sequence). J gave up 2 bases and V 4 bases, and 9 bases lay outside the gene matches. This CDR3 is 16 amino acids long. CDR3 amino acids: CASSTTHRGNNYGYTF. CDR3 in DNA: TGTGCCAGTAGTACTACCCACAGGGGGAACAACTATGGCTACACCTTC.

The CDR3 coding sequence is TGTGCCAGTAGTGAGGGGGTGTATCAGCCCCAGCATTTT. Protein product: CASSEGVYQPQHF. V is TRBV19 and J is TRBJ1-5; D possibly corresponds to TRBD1 (6 bases). Trimming cost V 5 bases and J 5 bases, with 10 bases left between them. This CDR3 is 13 amino acids long. Germline loops: CDR1 LNHDA, CDR2 SQIVND (reference sequence).

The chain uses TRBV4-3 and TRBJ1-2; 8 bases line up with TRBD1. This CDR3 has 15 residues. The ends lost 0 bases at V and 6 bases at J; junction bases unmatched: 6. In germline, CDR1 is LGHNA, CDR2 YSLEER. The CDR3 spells CASSQEDREGDGYTF. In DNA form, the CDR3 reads TGCGCCAGCAGCCAAGAGGACAGGGAAGGCGATGGCTACACCTTC.

The CDR3 here is CASRTSGANVLTF. The CDR3 bases are TGTGCCAGCAGGACCTCTGGGGCCAACGTCCTGACTTTC. The rearrangement uses TRBV2 and TRBJ2-6; no clear D. Germline values: CDR1 SNHLY, CDR2 FYNNEI. Trimming left V 6 bases short and J 0 bases short, with 3 bases between. This CDR3 comprises 13 residues.

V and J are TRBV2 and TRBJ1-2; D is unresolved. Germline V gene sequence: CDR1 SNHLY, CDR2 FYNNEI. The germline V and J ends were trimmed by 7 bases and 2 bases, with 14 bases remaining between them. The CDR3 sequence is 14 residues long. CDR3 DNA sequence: TGTGCCAGCATCGGAGAGTCTGGGAACTATGGCTACACCTTC. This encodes CASIGESGNYGYTF.

The CDR3 region is CASSLKSGSGAGELFF. The CDR3 DNA follows: TGTGCCAGCAGCTTGAAGAGCGGGAGCGGCGCCGGGGAGCTGTTTTTT. This chain uses TRBV7-2 with TRBJ2-2, with TRBD2 matching 8 bases. Germline V gene sequence: CDR1 SGHTA, CDR2 FQGNSA. This CDR3 has 16 amino acids. V lost 3 bases, J lost 6 bases, and 9 bases stayed unmatched.

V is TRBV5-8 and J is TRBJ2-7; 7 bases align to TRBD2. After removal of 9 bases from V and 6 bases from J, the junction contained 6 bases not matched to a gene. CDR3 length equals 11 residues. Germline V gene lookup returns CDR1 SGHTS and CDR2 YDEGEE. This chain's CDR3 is CANGRPGEQYF. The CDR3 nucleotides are TGTGCCAACGGGAGGCCGGGCGAGCAGTACTTC. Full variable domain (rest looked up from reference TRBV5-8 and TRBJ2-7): EAGVTQSPTHLIKTRGQQATLRCSPISGHTSVYWYQQALGLGLQFLLWYDEGEERNRGNFPPRFSGRQFPNYSSELNVNALELEDSALYLCANGRPGEQYFGPGTRLTVT.

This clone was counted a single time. CDR3 bases: TGTGCCAGCAGTGCCGATGGGGGAAGGAACACCGGGGAGCTGTTTTTT. Translating it yields CASSADGGRNTGELFF. The genes are TRBV2 and TRBJ2-2, with D perhaps being TRBD1 or TRBD2 (5 bases each). Germline loops: CDR1 SNHLY, CDR2 FYNNEI. The V and J ends lost 4 bases and 1 base respectively, with 13 bases between them. CDR3 size: 16 residues.

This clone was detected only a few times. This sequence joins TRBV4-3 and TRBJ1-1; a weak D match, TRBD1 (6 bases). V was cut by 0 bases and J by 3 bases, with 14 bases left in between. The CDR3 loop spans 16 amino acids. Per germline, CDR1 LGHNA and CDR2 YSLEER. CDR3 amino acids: CASSQDQGGQDTEAFF. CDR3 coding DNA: TGCGCCAGCAGCCAAGATCAAGGGGGGCAGGACACTGAAGCTTTCTTT.

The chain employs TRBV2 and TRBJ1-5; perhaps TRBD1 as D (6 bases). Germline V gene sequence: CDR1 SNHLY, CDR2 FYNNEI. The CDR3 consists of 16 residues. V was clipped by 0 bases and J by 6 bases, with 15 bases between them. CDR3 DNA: TGTGCCAGCAGTGAAGCGGGGAGCAGGGGACGTCAGCCCCAGCATTTT. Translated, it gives CASSEAGSRGRQPQHF.

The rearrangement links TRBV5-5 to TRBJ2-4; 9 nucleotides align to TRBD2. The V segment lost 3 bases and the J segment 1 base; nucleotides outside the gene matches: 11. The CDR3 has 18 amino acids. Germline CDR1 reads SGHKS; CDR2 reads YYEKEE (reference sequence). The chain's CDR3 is CASSSRTSAFGAKNIQYF. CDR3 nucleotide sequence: TGTGCCAGCAGCTCTCGGACTAGCGCTTTCGGGGCCAAAAACATTCAGTACTTC.

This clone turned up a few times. The CDR3: CASSLMGGNTEAFF. CDR3 DNA: TGTGCCAGCAGTCTCATGGGGGGTAACACTGAAGCTTTCTTT. This chain connects TRBV28 to TRBJ1-1, with a tentative D call TRBD1 (5 bases). Germline CDR1 MDHEN, CDR2 SYDVKM. The V and J ends lost 5 bases and 2 bases respectively, with 12 bases between them. The CDR3 has 14 residues.

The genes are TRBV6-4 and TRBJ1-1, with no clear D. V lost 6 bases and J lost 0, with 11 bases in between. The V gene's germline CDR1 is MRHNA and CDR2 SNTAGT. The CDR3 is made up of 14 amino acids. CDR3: CASSRGGMNTEAFF. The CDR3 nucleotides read TGTGCCAGCAGCCGGGGTGGCATGAACACTGAAGCTTTCTTT.

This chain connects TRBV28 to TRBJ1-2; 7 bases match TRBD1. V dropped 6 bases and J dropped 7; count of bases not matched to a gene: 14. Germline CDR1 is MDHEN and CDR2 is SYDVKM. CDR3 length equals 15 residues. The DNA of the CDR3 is TGTGCCAGCAGGAGTAGACAGGGTACGATCCCTGGCTACACCTTC. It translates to CASRSRQGTIPGYTF.

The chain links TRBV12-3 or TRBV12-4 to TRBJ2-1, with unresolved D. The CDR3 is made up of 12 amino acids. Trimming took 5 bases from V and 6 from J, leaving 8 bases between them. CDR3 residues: CASSTLGNEQFF. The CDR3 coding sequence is TGTGCCAGCAGTACACTTGGCAATGAGCAGTTCTTC.

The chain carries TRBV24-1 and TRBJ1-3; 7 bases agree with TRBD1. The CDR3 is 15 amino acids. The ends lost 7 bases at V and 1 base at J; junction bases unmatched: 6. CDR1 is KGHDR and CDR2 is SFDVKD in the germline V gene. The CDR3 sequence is CATRGGQASGNTIYF. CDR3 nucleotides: TGTGCCACCAGGGGAGGACAGGCTTCTGGAAACACCATATATTTT.

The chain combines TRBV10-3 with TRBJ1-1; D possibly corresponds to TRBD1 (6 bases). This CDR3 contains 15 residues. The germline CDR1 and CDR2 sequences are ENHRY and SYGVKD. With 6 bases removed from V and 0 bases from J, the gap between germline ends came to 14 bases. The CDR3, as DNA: TGTGCCATCAGGACCCACACAGGGATGAACACTGAAGCTTTCTTT. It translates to CAIRTHTGMNTEAFF.

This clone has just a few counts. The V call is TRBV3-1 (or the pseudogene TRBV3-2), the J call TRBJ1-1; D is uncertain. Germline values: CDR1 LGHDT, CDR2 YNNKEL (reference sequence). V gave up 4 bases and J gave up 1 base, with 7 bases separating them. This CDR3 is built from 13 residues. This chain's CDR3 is CASSRRANTEAFF. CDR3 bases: TGTGCCAGCAGCCGCCGAGCGAACACTGAAGCTTTCTTT.

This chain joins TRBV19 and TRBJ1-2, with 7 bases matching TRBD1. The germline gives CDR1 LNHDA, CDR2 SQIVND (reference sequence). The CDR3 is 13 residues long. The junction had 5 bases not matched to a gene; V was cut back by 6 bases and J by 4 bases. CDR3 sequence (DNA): TGTGCCAGTAGCCTGACAGGGATCTATGGCTACACCTTC. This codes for CASSLTGIYGYTF. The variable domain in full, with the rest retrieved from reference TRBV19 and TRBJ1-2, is DGGITQSPKYLFRKEGQNVTLSCEQNLNHDAMYWYRQDPGQGLRLIYYSQIVNDFQKGDIAEGYSVSREKKESFPLTVTSAQKNPTAFYLCASSLTGIYGYTFGSGTRLTVV.

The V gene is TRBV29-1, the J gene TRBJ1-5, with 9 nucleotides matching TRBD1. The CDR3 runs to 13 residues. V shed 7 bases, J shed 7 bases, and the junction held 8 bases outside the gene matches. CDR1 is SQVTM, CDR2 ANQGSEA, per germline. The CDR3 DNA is TGCAGCGCACAACAGGGGGCAGACCAGCCCCAGCATTTT. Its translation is CSAQQGADQPQHF.